The 24 T cell receptor beta chains given below trace back to one sample, sequenced in a study of T cell responses to AZD1222 COVID-19 vaccine. Data came from immunoSEQ multiplex PCR; TCRdb stores just in-frame clones and leaves some out. The data show around 150,000 clones, 75% to 95% seen once. Sequencing was performed on peripheral blood, taken 28 days after the second dose of the MenACWY control vaccine. The receptor source for this set is an adult who received the MenACWY meningococcal vaccine as a control.

This chain links TRBV5-1 with TRBJ2-4, with TRBD1 identical over 9 bases. V lost 4 bases to trimming and J lost 5 bases; unmatched junction nucleotides: 10. This CDR3 comprises 16 residues. CDR1 is SGHRS and CDR2 is YFSETQ in the germline V gene. In DNA form, the CDR3 reads TGCGCCAGCAGCAGTTCGACAGGGGGATCCGAAAACATTCAGTACTTC. It specifies CASSSSTGGSENIQYF.

This clone was found a few times. This sequence joins TRBV5-6 and TRBJ1-4; D is possibly TRBD1 (6 bases). This CDR3 spans 15 amino acids. Trimming stripped 0 bases from V and 6 bases from J, with 12 bases between. Germline CDR1 reads SGHDT; CDR2 reads YYEEEE. CDR3 loop: CASSLGPGEYEKLFF. DNA of the CDR3: TGTGCCAGCAGCTTGGGGCCAGGGGAGTATGAAAAACTGTTTTTT.

The chain uses TRBV4-3 and TRBJ1-1; D gene ambiguous. The germline V gene has CDR1 LGHNA and CDR2 YSLEER. V lost 2 bases, J lost 4 bases, and 14 bases lay in between. CDR3 length: 15 residues. The CDR3 sequence is CASSQYRVGGTEAFF. The CDR3 DNA sequence: TGCGCCAGCAGCCAATATCGAGTGGGAGGCACTGAAGCTTTCTTT.

Here the CDR3 reads CASSVFDSPPNEQYF. Here the CDR3 DNA reads TGTGCCAGCAGCGTATTCGACTCTCCCCCTAACGAGCAGTACTTC. The chain links TRBV9 to TRBJ2-7; D remains ambiguous. V lost 1 base, J lost 5 bases, and 16 bases lay in between. Germline CDR1 is SGDLS and CDR2 is YYNGEE. This CDR3 region has 15 residues.

V gene TRBV9 combines with J gene TRBJ2-3; possibly TRBD1 for D (6 bases). V was trimmed by 2 bases and J by 1 base, leaving 8 bases between them. Germline V gives CDR1 SGDLS, CDR2 YYNGEE. The length of the CDR3 is 14 residues. CDR3 bases: TGTGCCAGCAGCGTGCGACAGGGCACAGATACGCAGTATTTT. This codes for CASSVRQGTDTQYF.

This rearrangement joins TRBV6-6 to TRBJ1-1; D gene unclear. Germline CDR1 is MNHNY and CDR2 is SVGAGI (reference sequence). Trimming took 0 bases from V and 1 from J, leaving 6 bases between them. This CDR3 region has 14 residues. CDR3 sequence: CASSYSVGNTEAFF. The CDR3 region has the DNA TGTGCCAGCAGTTACTCGGTAGGGAACACTGAAGCTTTCTTT.

This sequence joins TRBV18 and TRBJ2-3, with 7 bases that match TRBD1. Germline lookup yields CDR1 KGHSH and CDR2 LQKENI. V shed 3 bases, J shed 5 bases, and the junction held 8 bases outside the gene matches. The CDR3 extends over 15 amino acids. CDR3 sequence: CASSPTDRSGDTQYF. The CDR3 nucleotides read TGTGCCAGCTCACCCACGGACAGGTCGGGAGATACGCAGTATTTT.

The chain couples TRBV3-1 (or the pseudogene TRBV3-2) to TRBJ1-2, with 9 bases identical to TRBD1. J lost 6 bases, V lost 3 bases, and 8 bases had no gene match. CDR1 and CDR2 (germline): LGHDT, YNNKEL (reference sequence). The CDR3 length is 15 residues. The CDR3 loop reads CASSQTTGGLNGYTF. CDR3 sequence (DNA): TGTGCCAGCAGCCAGACGACAGGGGGGCTTAATGGCTACACCTTC.

This chain links TRBV29-1 with TRBJ2-2, with a possible D match to TRBD1 (6 bases). CDR3 length equals 18 residues. Trimming pared 5 bases from V and 0 bases from J, leaving 22 bases between. CDR1 is SQVTM, CDR2 ANQGSEA, per germline. The CDR3: CSVNETGPYTSNTGELFF. The CDR3, as DNA: TGCAGCGTTAATGAAACAGGGCCGTACACATCGAACACCGGGGAGCTGTTTTTT.

The rearrangement joins TRBV7-3 to TRBJ1-5; D ambiguous. Trimming removed 5 bases from V and 0 bases from J, with 11 bases in between. Germline V gene sequence: CDR1 SGHTA, CDR2 FQGTGA. This CDR3 contains 15 residues. The CDR3 sequence: CASSPRSHSNQPQHF. The CDR3 DNA reads as TGTGCCAGCAGCCCCCGCAGTCATAGCAATCAGCCCCAGCATTTT.

The V and J genes are TRBV10-3 and TRBJ2-5; D gene ambiguous. Between the trimmed V and J ends, which lost 4 bases and 3 bases, there was a span of 15 bases. Germline V gene data show CDR1 as ENHRY and CDR2 as SYGVKD. This CDR3 spans 15 amino acids. CDR3 region: CAISAHNSDKETQYF. The CDR3 DNA reads TGTGCCATCAGTGCACACAACAGTGATAAAGAGACCCAGTACTTC.

This chain joins TRBV5-4 and TRBJ2-1; D perhaps matches TRBD2 (6 bases). CDR3 size: 13 residues. Trimming left V 4 bases short and J 12 bases short, with 17 bases between. Looked up from germline, CDR1 is SGHNT and CDR2 is YYREEE (reference sequence). The CDR3 loop is CASSPNLTSGQFF. The CDR3 nucleotides read TGTGCCAGCAGCCCGAACTTGACTAGTGGGCAGTTCTTC.

As for this clone: Other DNA sequences in this sample translate to the same CDR3. The chain uses TRBV6-5 and TRBJ1-1; D possibly corresponds to TRBD1 (6 bases). Trimming pared 4 bases from V and 3 bases from J, leaving 9 bases between. CDR1 MNHEY and CDR2 SVGAGI come from the germline V gene. The CDR3 consists of 13 residues. In nucleotides, the CDR3 is TGTGCCAGCAGTTCAAACAGGGACACTGAAGCTTTCTTT. It yields the protein CASSSNRDTEAFF.

V and J are TRBV11-1 and TRBJ2-3; TRBD1 agrees at 7 bases. The CDR3 is 13 amino acids. V dropped 1 base and J dropped 11; count of bases not matched to a gene: 6. Germline V gene data show CDR1 as SGHAT and CDR2 as FQDESV (reference sequence). CDR3 nucleotide sequence: TGTGCCAGCAGCTTAGATCGACAGGGAGAGCAGTATTTT. This encodes CASSLDRQGEQYF.

This clone was detected only a few times. The chain joins TRBV20-1 to TRBJ2-3; D is undetermined. V lost 3 bases to trimming and J lost 3 bases, with 16 bases between them. Germline-derived CDR1 and CDR2 are DFQATT and SNEGSKA (reference sequence). The CDR3 covers 15 residues. The CDR3 reads CSASRALVSTDTQYF. For the CDR3, the DNA is TGCAGTGCTAGTAGGGCTCTCGTCTCTACAGATACGCAGTATTTT.

This rearrangement joins TRBV27 to TRBJ2-7; the D gene is possibly TRBD2 (7 bases). CDR1 is MNHEY and CDR2 is SMNVEV in the germline V gene (reference sequence). Between the trimmed V and J ends, which lost 8 bases and 6 bases, there was a span of 20 bases. The CDR3 contains 14 residues. CDR3 sequence (DNA): TGTGCCAGCGGCCCCCAGGGCGGGGGCTCCGAGCAGTACTTC. Encoded protein: CASGPQGGGSEQYF.

This chain uses TRBV6-5 with TRBJ1-1; no firm D call. Germline V gene lookup returns CDR1 MNHEY and CDR2 SVGAGI. V lost 3 bases to trimming and J lost 7 bases, with 6 bases between them. The length of the CDR3 is 11 residues. The DNA of the CDR3 is TGTGCCAGCAGTTATCGGCTTGAAGCTTTCTTT. Translating gives CASSYRLEAFF.

The chain employs TRBV7-8 and TRBJ1-4; unclear D gene. V was shortened by 1 base and J by 7 bases, with 13 bases between the two germline ends. Per germline, CDR1 SGHVS and CDR2 FQNEAQ. CDR3 length: 15 residues. CDR3 DNA sequence: TGTGCCAGCAGCTTAGGAAGTGGGGTTGGTGAAAAACTGTTTTTT. It encodes CASSLGSGVGEKLFF. The full variable domain, completed using reference TRBV7-8 and TRBJ1-4, is GAGVSQSPRYKVAKRGQDVALRCDPISGHVSLFWYQQALGQGPEFLTYFQNEAQLDKSGLPSDRFFAERPEGSVSTLKIQRTQQEDSAVYLCASSLGSGVGEKLFFGSGTQLSVL.

V usage is TRBV6-1 and J usage is TRBJ1-5, with D unresolved. V was shortened by 7 bases and J by 0 bases, with 10 bases between the two germline ends. The CDR3 length is 14 residues. Germline V gives CDR1 MNHNS, CDR2 SASEGT. CDR3 region: CASIPGDSNQPQHF. The CDR3 region has the DNA TGTGCCAGCATACCTGGCGATAGCAATCAGCCCCAGCATTTT.

The V gene is TRBV5-1, the J gene TRBJ2-7, with 8 bases that match TRBD1. CDR1 and CDR2 from the germline V gene are SGHRS and YFSETQ. V lost 4 bases, J lost 5 bases, and 5 bases stayed unmatched. The CDR3 runs 13 residues. The DNA of the CDR3 is TGCGCCAGCAGCCCGGACAGGGTTGACGAGCAGTACTTC. It is translated as CASSPDRVDEQYF.

The chain has TRBV7-9 and TRBJ2-6; D perhaps matches TRBD1 (6 bases). This CDR3 is built from 17 residues. CDR1 SEHNR and CDR2 FQNEAQ come from the germline V gene (reference sequence). The V end lost 3 bases, the J end lost 2 bases, and 14 bases lay between the germline ends. The CDR3 DNA reads TGTGCCAGCAGCTTCTCTCGAACAGGGACTGGGGCCAACGTCCTGACTTTC. It translates to CASSFSRTGTGANVLTF.

The chain links TRBV6-5 to TRBJ2-5; no reliable D call. CDR3 size: 13 residues. Trimming cost V 5 bases and J 4 bases, with 11 bases left between them. Germline V gene data show CDR1 as MNHEY and CDR2 as SVGAGI. CDR3 nucleotides: TGTGCCAGCAGTACCGGGCTCAGAGAGACCCAGTACTTC. Protein: CASSTGLRETQYF.

This clone was counted only a few times. One end of the junction is discordant with germline, which a read error may explain. This rearrangement joins TRBV18 to TRBJ2-5; the D gene is possibly TRBD2 (5 bases). CDR1 KGHSH and CDR2 LQKENI come from the germline V gene. CDR3 length: 15 residues. The CDR3 DNA follows: TGTGCCAGCTCGCCACAACGGACTGGCCAAGAGACCCAGTACTTC. Residues: CASSPQRTGQETQYF.

J is TRBJ2-2 and V is TRBV7-2, with 7 nucleotides matching TRBD2. The CDR3 has 15 amino acids. CDR1 and CDR2 (germline): SGHTA, FQGNSA. V shed 5 bases and J 4 bases; nucleotides not matched to a gene: 7. CDR3 DNA: TGTGCCAGCAGCGGACGCGGGAGTTTCACCGGGGAGCTGTTTTTT. Translated: CASSGRGSFTGELFF.